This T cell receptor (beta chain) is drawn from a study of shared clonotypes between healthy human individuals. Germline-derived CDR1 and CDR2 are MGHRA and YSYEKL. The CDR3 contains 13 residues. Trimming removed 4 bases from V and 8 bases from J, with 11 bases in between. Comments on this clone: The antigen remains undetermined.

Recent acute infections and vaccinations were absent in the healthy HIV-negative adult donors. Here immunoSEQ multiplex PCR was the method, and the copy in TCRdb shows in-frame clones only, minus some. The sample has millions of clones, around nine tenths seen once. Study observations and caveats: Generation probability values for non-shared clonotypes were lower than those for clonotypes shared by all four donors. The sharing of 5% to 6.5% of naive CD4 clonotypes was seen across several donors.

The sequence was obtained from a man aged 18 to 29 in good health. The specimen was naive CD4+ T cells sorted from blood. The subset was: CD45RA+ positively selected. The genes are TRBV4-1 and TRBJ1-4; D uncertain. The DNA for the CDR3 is TGCGCCAGCAGCCTTATTTCGCAGGAAAAACTGTTTTTT. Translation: CASSLISQEKLFF.